This is a list of T cell receptor beta chains from one sample in a study of response to subunit inactivated influenza vaccine. Each CDR3 protein gets one entry after TCRdb re-called the RT-PCR reads with MiXCR. The sample shows under 850,000 distinct CDR3 sequences, approximately 17% of them seen only once. The starting material was PBMCs from blood, obtained 5 days after vaccination. All receptors come from a man aged 45 to 65 who received an inactivated influenza vaccine. Both conserved end residues are part of each CDR3. D genes are given only for firm matches. A row's size may be missing; if present it is once, few, many or a size class.

v_call	clone_size	j_call	d_call	cdr3_aa	cdr3_nt
TRBV20-1	NA	TRBJ2-4	NA	CSASRTVENIQYF	TGCAGTGCCTCTCGGACAGTGGAAAACATTCAGTACTTC
TRBV20-1	NA	TRBJ2-5	NA	CSARPMDVETQYF	TGCAGTGCTAGACCTATGGATGTAGAGACCCAGTACTTC
TRBV9	NA	TRBJ2-2	TRBD2	CASNPLAGGETGELFF	TGTGCCAGCAACCCACTAGCGGGGGGCGAGACCGGGGAGCTGTTTTTT
TRBV20-1	NA	TRBJ2-1	TRBD2	CSRIAGSHNEQFF	TGCAGTCGAATAGCGGGATCACATAATGAGCAGTTCTTC
TRBV27	NA	TRBJ2-7	TRBD2	CASSFRGVWEQYF	TGTGCCAGCAGTTTCCGGGGGGTCTGGGAGCAGTACTTC
TRBV18	few	TRBJ2-1	TRBD2	CASSPEAGVTYNEQFF	TGTGCCAGCTCACCCGAGGCGGGGGTGACCTACAATGAGCAGTTCTTC
TRBV5-1	few	TRBJ2-3	TRBD2	CASSFLERGAQYF	TGCGCCAGCAGCTTCCTAGAGCGGGGGGCGCAGTATTTT
TRBV4-3	many	TRBJ2-5	NA	CASSQAWGPQETQYF	TGCGCCAGCAGCCAAGCGTGGGGGCCCCAAGAGACCCAGTACTTC
TRBV5-6	few	TRBJ2-2	TRBD1	CASSSEQGARGTGELFF	TGTGCCAGCAGCTCGGAACAGGGGGCACGAGGCACCGGGGAGCTGTTTTTT
TRBV21-1	few	TRBJ2-1	NA	CASSNRKGSGSYNEQFF	TGTGCCAGCAGCAATAGGAAGGGGTCGGGCTCCTACAATGAGCAGTTCTTC
TRBV5-1	NA	TRBJ2-1	NA	CASSLATGKGSYNEQFF	TGCGCCAGCAGCTTGGCCACAGGGAAAGGTTCCTACAATGAGCAGTTCTTC
TRBV12-3/TRBV12-4	NA	TRBJ2-1	NA	CASSLVETFNEQFF	TGTGCCAGCAGTTTAGTTGAGACATTCAATGAGCAGTTCTTC
TRBV20-1	NA	TRBJ2-5	NA	CSAGRDPTRQETQYF	TGCAGTGCTGGCCGGGACCCGACCCGCCAAGAGACCCAGTACTTC
TRBV5-1	NA	TRBJ2-5	NA	CASSLAWQAQETQYF	TGCGCCAGCAGCTTGGCTTGGCAGGCCCAAGAGACCCAGTACTTC
TRBV3-1	NA	TRBJ2-1	NA	CASSPSGYEQFF	TGTGCCAGCAGCCCATCGGGGTATGAGCAGTTCTTC
TRBV15	NA	TRBJ2-2	NA	CATSREYQPGELFF	TGTGCCACCAGCAGAGAGTATCAGCCCGGGGAGCTGTTTTTT
TRBV20-1	NA	TRBJ2-5	NA	CSARDLGGPRETQYF	TGCAGTGCTAGAGATCTCGGGGGGCCAAGGGAGACCCAGTACTTC